The clone carrying this TCR beta chain was counted only a few times. In the same sample, other DNA sequences code for this CDR3. The data are from a study of blood T cell repertoires in COVID-19. Across the study: Spain, Italy and the United States supplied samples that represented acute and convalescent COVID-19. Sample material is recorded as cDNA or gDNA derived from T cells, B-cell-depleted T cells, or PBMCs.

In the source study's methods: How many nucleated cells were present was estimated from reference gene primer amplification. Sequencing was performed with immunoSEQ multiplex PCR; in TCRdb, only in-frame clones are kept and a portion is missing. V and J calls and clone size follow that table, whereas D and trimming were derived from the DNA. The sample comprises 45,000 or so clones, roughly 73% of which are singletons, and roughly two thirds rests with the top ten. Trimming left V 1 base short and J 5 bases short, with 12 bases between. The CDR3 is 14 residues long. The V gene's germline CDR1 is SGDLS and CDR2 YYNGEE.

This TCR was recovered from a man older than 75 with acute or convalescent COVID-19. The chain joins TRBV9 to TRBJ2-5; D possibly corresponds to TRBD1 (6 bases). Sample: peripheral blood. The CDR3 here is CASSVQGTHETQYF. CDR3 nucleotides: TGTGCCAGCAGCGTACAGGGGACCCACGAGACCCAGTACTTC.